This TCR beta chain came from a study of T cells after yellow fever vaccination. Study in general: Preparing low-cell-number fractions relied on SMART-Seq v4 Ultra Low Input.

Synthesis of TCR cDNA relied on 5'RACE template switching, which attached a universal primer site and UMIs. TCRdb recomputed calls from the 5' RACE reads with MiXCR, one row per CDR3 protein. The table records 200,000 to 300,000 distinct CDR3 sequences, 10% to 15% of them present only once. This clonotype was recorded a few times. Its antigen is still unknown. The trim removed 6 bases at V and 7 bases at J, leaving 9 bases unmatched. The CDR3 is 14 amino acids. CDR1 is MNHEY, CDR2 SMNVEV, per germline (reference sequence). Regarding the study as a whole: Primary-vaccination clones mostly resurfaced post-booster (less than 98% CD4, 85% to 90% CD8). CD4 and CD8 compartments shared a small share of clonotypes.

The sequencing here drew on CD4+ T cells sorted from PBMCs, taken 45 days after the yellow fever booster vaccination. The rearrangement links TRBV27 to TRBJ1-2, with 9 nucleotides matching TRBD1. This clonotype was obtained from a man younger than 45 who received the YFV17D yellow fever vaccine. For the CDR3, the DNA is TGTGCCAGCAGCCAGACAGGGGGTGTAGGTGGCTACACCTTC. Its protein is CASSQTGGVGGYTF.